These T cell receptor beta chains were read from a single sample in a study of cytomegalovirus exposure and HLA in healthy donors. Assay used: immunoSEQ multiplex PCR; TCRdb lists only in-frame clones, some missing. The sample carries around 130,000 clones, about three quarters recorded once. Sequenced input: PBMCs. These receptors came from a human donor in good health. Both conserved end residues are part of each CDR3. The D gene is left open where the match is weak. Size values are once, few and many counts, or a class for expanded clones, and some rows have none.

>TRBJ2-5|TRBV2|NA|18|NA
CASSPGGWAGGPQETQYF
TGTGCCAGCAGCCCAGGTGGTTGGGCAGGCGGGCCTCAAGAGACCCAGTACTTC
>TRBJ1-1|TRBV13|NA|16|NA
CASSKGGVRVNTEAFF
TGTGCCAGCAGCAAGGGGGGGGTGAGAGTGAACACTGAAGCTTTCTTT
>TRBJ1-6|TRBV27|TRBD1|17|NA
CASSPPGQGTYNSPLHF
TGTGCCAGCAGTCCACCGGGACAGGGGACCTATAATTCACCCCTCCACTTT
>TRBJ1-5|TRBV19|NA|14|NA
CASSIPSGNQPQHF
TGTGCCAGTAGTATCCCAAGCGGCAATCAGCCCCAGCATTTT
>TRBJ2-6|TRBV10-2|NA|17|NA
CASSGRTSRPGANVLTF
TGCGCCAGCAGTGGTCGAACTAGCCGGCCTGGGGCCAACGTCCTGACTTTC
>TRBJ1-3|TRBV5-1|NA|17|NA
CASSLVALSISGNTIYF
TGCGCCAGCAGCTTGGTGGCCCTCTCAATCTCTGGAAACACCATATATTTT
>TRBJ1-4|TRBV5-1|NA|15|NA
CASSYRIATNEKLFF
TGCGCCAGCAGCTACAGGATTGCAACTAATGAAAAACTGTTTTTT
>TRBJ2-3|TRBV9|TRBD2|15|once
CASSGAGGGTDTQYF
TGTGCCAGCAGCGGAGCGGGGGGGGGCACAGATACGCAGTATTTT
>TRBJ2-5|TRBV15|TRBD1|16|NA
CATSPRTGTEEETQYF
TGTGCCACCAGCCCCCGGACAGGGACCGAAGAAGAGACCCAGTACTTC
>TRBJ1-2|TRBV4-2|NA|17|NA
CASSQEVGRGFSGGYTF
TGTGCCAGCAGCCAAGAGGTGGGCAGGGGATTTTCGGGCGGCTACACCTTC
>TRBJ1-2|TRBV6-5|NA|15|NA
CASGRTVFSNYGYTF
TGTGCCAGCGGACGGACAGTTTTTTCTAACTATGGCTACACCTTC
>TRBJ2-5|TRBV28|NA|13|NA
CASAPSRWETQYF
TGTGCCAGCGCCCCGTCCCGGTGGGAGACCCAGTACTTC
>TRBJ2-5|TRBV27|TRBD2|15|NA
CASSLGTSGRETQYF
TGTGCCAGCAGTTTGGGGACTAGCGGGAGAGAGACCCAGTACTTC
>TRBJ1-1|TRBV13|TRBD1|12|few
CASREDRDEAFF
TGTGCCAGCAGGGAGGACAGGGATGAAGCTTTCTTT
>TRBJ1-5|TRBV29-1|NA|15|NA
CSVTYNGGGNQPQHF
TGCAGCGTGACTTATAATGGGGGGGGCAATCAGCCCCAGCATTTT
>TRBJ1-4|TRBV2|TRBD1|15|once
CASSEQTGGDEKLFF
TGTGCCAGCAGTGAACAGACAGGGGGTGATGAAAAACTGTTTTTT
>TRBJ1-1|TRBV5-1|NA|14|NA
CASSFAGSNTEAFF
TGCGCCAGCAGCTTCGCAGGATCGAACACTGAAGCTTTCTTT
>TRBJ2-7|TRBV6-6|NA|12|NA
CASSLPPYEQYF
TGTGCCAGCAGCCTCCCCCCCTACGAGCAGTACTTC
>TRBJ2-1|TRBV11-2|NA|14|NA
CASSLDLRAGEQFF
TGTGCCAGCAGCTTAGATCTCCGGGCAGGGGAGCAGTTCTTC
>TRBJ2-2|TRBV4-1|TRBD1|15|NA
CASSPGTVNTGELFF
TGCGCCAGCAGTCCCGGGACAGTGAACACCGGGGAGCTGTTTTTT
>TRBJ1-4|TRBV6-6|NA|15|few
CASSYSMQHNEKLFF
TGTGCCAGCAGTTACAGTATGCAACATAATGAAAAACTGTTTTTT
>TRBJ1-5|TRBV7-9|NA|16|NA
CASSFYGVVGNQPQHF
TGTGCCAGCAGCTTTTACGGGGTTGTAGGCAATCAGCCCCAGCATTTT
>TRBJ2-7|TRBV2|TRBD1|19|NA
CASSHSGTGGRGGVYEQYF
TGTGCCAGCAGTCACTCCGGGACAGGGGGCCGAGGAGGGGTCTACGAGCAGTACTTC
>TRBJ1-6|TRBV15|NA|16|NA
CATSRAEGSRRVGLHF
TGTGCCACCAGCAGAGCAGAGGGTTCTCGGCGGGTGGGCCTCCACTTT
>TRBJ2-3|TRBV4-1|NA|18|NA
CASSQKFPSDHSTDTQYF
TGCGCCAGCAGCCAAAAGTTTCCTAGCGACCATAGCACAGATACGCAGTATTTT
>TRBJ2-7|TRBV11-2|NA|14|NA
CASTRMGRGYEQYF
TGTGCCAGCACCCGAATGGGCAGGGGCTACGAGCAGTACTTC
>TRBJ2-1|TRBV5-1|NA|13|NA
CASTLAGYNEQFF
TGCGCCAGCACCTTAGCTGGCTACAATGAGCAGTTCTTC
>TRBJ1-4|TRBV5-1|NA|17|NA
CASSLAGGGGTNEKLFF
TGCGCCAGCAGCTTGGCCGGCGGCGGCGGGACTAATGAAAAACTGTTTTTT
>TRBJ2-1|TRBV28|NA|16|NA
CASSFWDIRSYNEQFF
TGTGCCAGCAGTTTCTGGGACATTCGGTCCTACAATGAGCAGTTCTTC
>TRBJ1-4|TRBV6-5|NA|15|NA
CASSPGGQGLTKLFF
TGTGCCAGCAGTCCTGGTGGGCAGGGCCTGACAAAACTGTTTTTT
>TRBJ2-2|TRBV4-1|TRBD2|15|NA
CASSPGLPNTGELFF
TGCGCCAGCAGCCCGGGACTACCGAACACCGGGGAGCTGTTTTTT
>TRBJ1-6|TRBV9|TRBD1|14|NA
CASSPGQGNSPLHF
TGTGCCAGCAGCCCGGGACAGGGTAATTCACCCCTCCACTTT
>TRBJ1-5|TRBV9|TRBD1|15|NA
CASSVGDRVYQPQHF
TGTGCCAGCAGCGTAGGTGACAGGGTGTACCAGCCCCAGCATTTT
>TRBJ2-7|TRBV13|NA|17|NA
CASSLVGWGGVGYEQYF
TGTGCCAGCAGCTTAGTAGGATGGGGCGGGGTGGGCTACGAGCAGTACTTC
>TRBJ2-1|TRBV12-5|NA|15|NA
CASGSLGQGRDEQFF
TGTGCTAGTGGTTCACTCGGGCAGGGGAGGGATGAGCAGTTCTTC
>TRBJ2-7|TRBV6-4|NA|13|few
CASSAGGGNEQYF
TGTGCCAGCAGCGCCGGGGGTGGGAACGAGCAGTACTTC
>TRBJ1-1|TRBV19|TRBD1|14|NA
CASKEEDRGTEAFF
TGTGCCAGTAAAGAGGAGGACAGGGGGACTGAAGCTTTCTTT
>TRBJ1-6|TRBV6-1|NA|14|few
CASSQRSPGSPLHF
TGTGCCAGCAGTCAGAGGTCTCCCGGGTCACCCCTCCACTTT
>TRBJ1-5|TRBV2|NA|13|NA
CASMLQWNQPQHF
TGTGCCAGCATGCTTCAGTGGAATCAGCCCCAGCATTTT
>TRBJ2-3|TRBV7-9|NA|14|few
CASSLGDSTDTQYF
TGTGCCAGCAGCTTAGGAGACTCCACAGATACGCAGTATTTT
>TRBJ1-2|TRBV2|NA|13|NA
CASGSVGDYGYTF
TGTGCCAGCGGATCGGTGGGAGACTATGGCTACACCTTC
>TRBJ1-6|TRBV7-3|TRBD1|15|NA
CASSLNRGIYSPLHF
TGTGCCAGCAGCCTGAACAGGGGAATATATTCACCCCTCCACTTT
>TRBJ2-1|TRBV7-6|TRBD2|19|NA
CASSLVPSGGASSYNEQFF
TGTGCCAGCAGCTTAGTTCCTAGCGGGGGGGCGAGCTCCTACAATGAGCAGTTCTTC
>TRBJ1-1|TRBV5-8|NA|12|NA
CASSLRRTEAFF
TGTGCCAGCAGCTTAAGGAGGACTGAAGCTTTCTTT
>TRBJ1-4|TRBV2|NA|14|few
CASGEASANEKLFF
TGTGCCAGCGGTGAAGCTTCGGCTAATGAAAAACTGTTTTTT
>TRBJ2-7|TRBV28|TRBD1|13|NA
CASRDRARGEQYF
TGTGCCAGCAGAGACAGGGCCCGGGGAGAGCAGTACTTC
>TRBJ2-1|TRBV7-8|TRBD2|15|NA
CASSYGGRSYNEQFF
TGTGCCAGCAGCTACGGGGGGAGGTCCTACAATGAGCAGTTCTTC
>TRBJ1-2|TRBV2|NA|13|NA
CALPGTGPYGYTF
TGTGCCCTCCCCGGAACAGGACCCTATGGCTACACCTTC
>TRBJ2-3|TRBV6-5|TRBD2|15|NA
CASRLAGGHTDTQYF
TGTGCCAGCAGGTTAGCGGGGGGACACACAGATACGCAGTATTTT
>TRBJ2-1|TRBV27|TRBD2|14|NA
CASSFSGDYNEQFF
TGTGCCAGCAGTTTCAGCGGGGATTACAATGAGCAGTTCTTC